These T cell receptor beta chains were read from a single sample in a study of T-cell memory formation after mild COVID-19. TCRdb reanalysed the 5' RACE reads using MiXCR and keeps one entry per CDR3 protein. The sample consists of some 150,000 distinct CDR3 sequences, less than 25% of them appearing once. Sequencing was done on a sample of PBMCs or a T cell subset sorted from them (not recorded which). These receptors came from an adult woman who had mild COVID-19 (a few samples of this study predate the infection). Cell type and time point are not known. CDR3s include the opening cysteine and the closing phenylalanine or tryptophan. A D gene is named only where the DNA matches it firmly. Clone size, where shown, is once, few, many, or a class for clones that have expanded.

J gene | D gene | V gene | clone size | CDR3 DNA | CDR3 protein
TRBJ2-1 | . | TRBV11-2 | few | TGTGCCAGCAGCCCAACCTTCAATGAGCAGTTCTTC | CASSPTFNEQFF
TRBJ1-1 | . | TRBV7-6 | few | TGTGCCAGCAGCTTAGAGTCCGTATTCACTGAAGCTTTCTTT | CASSLESVFTEAFF
TRBJ2-1 | . | TRBV13 | . | TGTGCCAGCAGCCTCCGGACCTTATACAATGAGCAGTTCTTC | CASSLRTLYNEQFF
TRBJ2-1 | TRBD2 | TRBV11-2 | . | TGTGCCAGCCGCCACTATAGCGGGAGGTATGAGCAGTTCTTC | CASRHYSGRYEQFF
TRBJ2-5 | TRBD1 | TRBV15 | . | TGTGCCACCAGCAGAGATCGGGCAGGGGGCAAGACCCAGTACTTC | CATSRDRAGGKTQYF
TRBJ1-2 | . | TRBV7-2 | . | TGTGCCAGCAGCTTAGGGGTAATGGGCTACACCTTC | CASSLGVMGYTF
TRBJ2-7 | . | TRBV6-2/TRBV6-3 | . | TGTGCCAGCAGTTATACAGGGCCCTACGAGCAGTACTTC | CASSYTGPYEQYF
TRBJ2-1 | TRBD2 | TRBV25-1 | . | TGTGCCAGCAGTGAAACCGGGACTAGAGTGGATGAGCAGTTCTTC | CASSETGTRVDEQFF
TRBJ2-1 | . | TRBV5-6 | . | TGTGCCAGCAGCTCCAGGTACAATGAGCAGTTCTTC | CASSSRYNEQFF
TRBJ2-7 | . | TRBV7-6 | . | TGTGCCAGCAGCTTAGGAGACGCAGGCTACGAGCAGTACTTC | CASSLGDAGYEQYF
TRBJ2-7 | . | TRBV5-1 | . | TGCGCCAGCAGCTTGGCTTCGGACAGCCCAAGCGAGCAGTACTTC | CASSLASDSPSEQYF